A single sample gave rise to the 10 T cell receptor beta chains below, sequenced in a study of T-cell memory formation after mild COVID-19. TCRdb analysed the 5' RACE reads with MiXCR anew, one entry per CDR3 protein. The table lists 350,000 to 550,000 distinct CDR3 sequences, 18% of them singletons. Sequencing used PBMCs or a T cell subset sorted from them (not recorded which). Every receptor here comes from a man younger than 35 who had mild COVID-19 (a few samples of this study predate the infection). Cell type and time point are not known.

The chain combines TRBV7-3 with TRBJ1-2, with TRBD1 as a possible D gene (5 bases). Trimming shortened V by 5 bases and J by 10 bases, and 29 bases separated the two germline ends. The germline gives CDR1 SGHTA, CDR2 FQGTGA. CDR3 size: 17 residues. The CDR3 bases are TGTGCCAGCAGCCCGATAGTAGCCCCCCGGGACGCTTCCCACTACACCTTC. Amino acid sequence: CASSPIVAPRDASHYTF.

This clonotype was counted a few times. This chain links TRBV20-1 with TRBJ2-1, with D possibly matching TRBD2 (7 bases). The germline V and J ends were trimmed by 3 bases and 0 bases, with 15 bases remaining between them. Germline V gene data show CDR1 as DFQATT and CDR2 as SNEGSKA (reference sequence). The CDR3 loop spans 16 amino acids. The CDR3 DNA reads TGCAGTGCTAGTCTTCACCGGGGGGCCTCCTACAATGAGCAGTTCTTC. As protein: CSASLHRGASYNEQFF.

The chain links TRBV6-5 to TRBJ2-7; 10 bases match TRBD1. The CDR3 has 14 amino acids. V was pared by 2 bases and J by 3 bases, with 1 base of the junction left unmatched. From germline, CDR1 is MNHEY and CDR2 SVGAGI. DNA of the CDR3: TGTGCCAGCAGTTACGGGACAGGGGACTACGAGCAGTACTTC. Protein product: CASSYGTGDYEQYF.

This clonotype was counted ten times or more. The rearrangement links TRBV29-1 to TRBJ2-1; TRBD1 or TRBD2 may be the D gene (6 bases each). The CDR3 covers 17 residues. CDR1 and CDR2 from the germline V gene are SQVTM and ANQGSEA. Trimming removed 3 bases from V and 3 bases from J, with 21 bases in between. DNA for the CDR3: TGCAGCGTTGAGGGTGTAGAGGGGGGCCACCTCTACAATGAGCAGTTCTTC. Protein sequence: CSVEGVEGGHLYNEQFF.

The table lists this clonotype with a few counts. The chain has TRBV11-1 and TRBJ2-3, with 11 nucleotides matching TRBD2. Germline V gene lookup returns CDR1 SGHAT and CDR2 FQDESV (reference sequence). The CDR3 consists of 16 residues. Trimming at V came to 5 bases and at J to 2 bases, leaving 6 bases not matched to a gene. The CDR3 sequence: CASSTGLAGNTDTQYF. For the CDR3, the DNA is TGTGCCAGCAGCACCGGACTAGCGGGCAACACAGATACGCAGTATTTT.

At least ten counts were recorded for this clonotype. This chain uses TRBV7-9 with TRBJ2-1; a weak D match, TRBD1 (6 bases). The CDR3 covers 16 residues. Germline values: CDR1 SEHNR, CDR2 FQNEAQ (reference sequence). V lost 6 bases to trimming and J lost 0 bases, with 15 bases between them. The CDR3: CASSHRPDSSYNEQFF. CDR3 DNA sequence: TGTGCCAGCAGTCACAGACCGGACAGCTCCTACAATGAGCAGTTCTTC.

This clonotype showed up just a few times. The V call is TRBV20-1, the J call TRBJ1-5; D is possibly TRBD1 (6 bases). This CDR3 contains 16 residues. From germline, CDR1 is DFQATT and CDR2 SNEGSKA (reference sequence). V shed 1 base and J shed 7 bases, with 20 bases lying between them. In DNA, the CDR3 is TGCAGTGCTAGAGCACATTCAGGGGCAACTGGGCAGCCCCAGCATTTT. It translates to CSARAHSGATGQPQHF.

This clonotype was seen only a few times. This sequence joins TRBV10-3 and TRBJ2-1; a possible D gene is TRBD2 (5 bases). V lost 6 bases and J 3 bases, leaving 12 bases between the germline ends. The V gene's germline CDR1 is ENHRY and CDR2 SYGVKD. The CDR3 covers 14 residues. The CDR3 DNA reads TGTGCCATCAGAGGGCTAGCTGACTACAATGAGCAGTTCTTC. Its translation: CAIRGLADYNEQFF.

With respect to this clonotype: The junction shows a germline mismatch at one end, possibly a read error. CDR3 in amino acids: CASSWDRDGETQYF. In DNA, the CDR3 is TGTGCTAGCAGCTGGGACAGGGACGGAGAGACCCAGTACTTC. This chain uses TRBV7-7 with TRBJ2-5; 9 nucleotides line up with TRBD1. Germline V gene sequence: CDR1 SSHAT, CDR2 FNYEAQ (reference sequence). This CDR3 is built from 14 residues.

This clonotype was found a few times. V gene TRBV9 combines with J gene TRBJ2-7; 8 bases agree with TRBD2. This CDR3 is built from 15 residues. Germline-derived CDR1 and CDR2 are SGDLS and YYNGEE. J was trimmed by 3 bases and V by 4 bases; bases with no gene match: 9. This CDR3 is CASSPWASGGYEQYF. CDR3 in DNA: TGTGCCAGCAGCCCCTGGGCCAGCGGGGGCTACGAGCAGTACTTC. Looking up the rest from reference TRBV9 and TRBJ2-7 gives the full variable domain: DSGVTQTPKHLITATGQRVTLRCSPRSGDLSVYWYQQSLDQGLQFLIQYYNGEERAKGNILERFSAQQFPDLHSELNLSSLELGDSALYFCASSPWASGGYEQYFGPGTRLTVT.